This entry features one T cell receptor beta chain sequence. No antigen is known for it. The data stem from a study of OX40 agonist ivuxolimab in advanced cancers. Overall study findings and caveats: Blood T cells, both CD4+ and CD8+, expanded clonally by week 6 at 0.1 to 3.0 mg/kg.

Repertoires were generated with immunoSEQ multiplex PCR, while TCRdb's copy carries only in-frame clones and drops some. Among 100,000 or so clones listed, about four fifths were seen once. The input for sequencing was CD4+ or CD8+ T cells sorted from blood, taken in a trial of the OX40 agonist ivuxolimab. This clonotype was sampled from an adult with an advanced solid tumor such as melanoma, head and neck, liver or kidney cancer.

The DNA of the CDR3 is TGTGCCAGCAGTTTAGGACAGGGCCACAATGAGCAGTTCTTC. Residues: CASSLGQGHNEQFF. This sequence joins TRBV6-5 and TRBJ2-1, with TRBD1 matching over 8 bases. CDR3 length: 14 amino acids. Germline V gives CDR1 MNHEY, CDR2 SVGAGI. V was pared by 4 bases and J by 5 bases, with 4 bases of the junction left unmatched.